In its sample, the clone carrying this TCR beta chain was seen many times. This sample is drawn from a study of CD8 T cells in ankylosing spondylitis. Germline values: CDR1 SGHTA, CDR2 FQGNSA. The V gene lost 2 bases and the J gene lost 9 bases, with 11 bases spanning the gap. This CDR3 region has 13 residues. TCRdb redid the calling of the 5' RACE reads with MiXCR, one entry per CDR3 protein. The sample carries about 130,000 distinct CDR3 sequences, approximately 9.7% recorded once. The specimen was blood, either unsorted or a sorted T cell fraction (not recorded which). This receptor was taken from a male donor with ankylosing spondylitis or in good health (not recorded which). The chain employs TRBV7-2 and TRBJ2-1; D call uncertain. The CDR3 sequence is CASSLFGKLEQFF. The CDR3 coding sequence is TGTGCCAGCAGCTTATTCGGTAAGCTTGAGCAGTTCTTC.